Here is one T cell receptor beta chain with its context. Its antigen is not identified. These data originate in a study of vaccination effects on CD4 cells after COVID-19. TCRdb's copy holds only in-frame clones and misses some; the assay was immunoSEQ multiplex PCR. The repertoire has about 45,000 clones, roughly four fifths of them found once; the top ten carry roughly 8.7%. Culture proceeded for roughly ten days, and CD4+ T cells were then isolated. In germline, CDR1 is SGHRS, CDR2 YFSETQ. The CDR3 loop spans 16 amino acids. The V and J ends lost 3 bases and 0 bases, in that order; junction bases with no gene match: 8.

This clonotype was sampled from a human donor who had a prior SARS-CoV-2 infection. The chain joins TRBV5-1 to TRBJ1-1, with TRBD1 matching 7 bases. The sample here was CD4+ T cells from PBMCs cultured without peptide, taken before COVID-19 vaccination. The CDR3: CASSSGGGQLNTEAFF. For the CDR3, the DNA is TGCGCCAGCAGCTCTGGGGGGGGACAGTTGAACACTGAAGCTTTCTTT.